This T cell receptor beta chain comes out of a study of T-cell reconstitution after alpha-beta-depleted transplantation in children. Study-wide results and limits: High day-60 TCRbeta diversity in some patients came from surviving recipient T cells and thymic progenitors. Among T cells one year after transplant, newly produced cells accounted for most counts and diversity. About two months after transplant, alpha-beta T cells reportedly came from several hundred expanded graft clones.

V gave up 2 bases and J gave up 4 bases; unmatched junction bases: 8. Germline V lookup: CDR1 DFQATT, CDR2 SNEGSKA (reference sequence). This CDR3 comprises 16 residues. This clonotype came up many times. The antigen is unknown. This sample's TCRbeta library carried unique molecular identifier barcodes. MiXCR, run by TCRdb on the PCR reads, gives a single entry per CDR3 protein. The sample has hundreds of thousands of distinct CDR3 sequences; 10% to 13% are singletons. The rearrangement uses TRBV20-1 and TRBJ2-2, with TRBD1 matching over 9 bases. This sample comprised PBMCs, obtained before TCRalphabeta/CD19-depleted stem cell transplant. The sequence derives from a child aged 2-15 years with inherited bone marrow failure, due to receive a stem cell transplant. The CDR3 reads CSARSTGGSSTGELFF. The CDR3, as DNA: TGCAGTGCTAGATCCACAGGGGGCTCGAGCACCGGGGAGCTGTTTTTT.